This T cell receptor (beta chain) was recorded in a study of shared clonotypes between healthy human individuals. Germline values: CDR1 MGHRA, CDR2 YSYEKL. The V end was cut by 1 base, the J end by 6 bases, with 14 bases between. CDR3 length: 15 amino acids. The data were produced by immunoSEQ multiplex PCR, yet TCRdb's version contains in-frame clones alone and is incomplete. In the table there are roughly 2 million clones, 90% to 97% of which are singletons. The TCR originated in a man aged 18-30 years in good health. The chain recombines TRBV4-1 with TRBJ2-3; D might be TRBD2 (5 bases). Material: naive CD4+ T cells sorted from blood. Regarding subset: CD45RA+ positively selected. CDR3 loop: CASSQVELASDTQYF. CDR3 coding DNA: TGCGCCAGCAGCCAAGTTGAGCTAGCATCGGATACGCAGTATTTT.